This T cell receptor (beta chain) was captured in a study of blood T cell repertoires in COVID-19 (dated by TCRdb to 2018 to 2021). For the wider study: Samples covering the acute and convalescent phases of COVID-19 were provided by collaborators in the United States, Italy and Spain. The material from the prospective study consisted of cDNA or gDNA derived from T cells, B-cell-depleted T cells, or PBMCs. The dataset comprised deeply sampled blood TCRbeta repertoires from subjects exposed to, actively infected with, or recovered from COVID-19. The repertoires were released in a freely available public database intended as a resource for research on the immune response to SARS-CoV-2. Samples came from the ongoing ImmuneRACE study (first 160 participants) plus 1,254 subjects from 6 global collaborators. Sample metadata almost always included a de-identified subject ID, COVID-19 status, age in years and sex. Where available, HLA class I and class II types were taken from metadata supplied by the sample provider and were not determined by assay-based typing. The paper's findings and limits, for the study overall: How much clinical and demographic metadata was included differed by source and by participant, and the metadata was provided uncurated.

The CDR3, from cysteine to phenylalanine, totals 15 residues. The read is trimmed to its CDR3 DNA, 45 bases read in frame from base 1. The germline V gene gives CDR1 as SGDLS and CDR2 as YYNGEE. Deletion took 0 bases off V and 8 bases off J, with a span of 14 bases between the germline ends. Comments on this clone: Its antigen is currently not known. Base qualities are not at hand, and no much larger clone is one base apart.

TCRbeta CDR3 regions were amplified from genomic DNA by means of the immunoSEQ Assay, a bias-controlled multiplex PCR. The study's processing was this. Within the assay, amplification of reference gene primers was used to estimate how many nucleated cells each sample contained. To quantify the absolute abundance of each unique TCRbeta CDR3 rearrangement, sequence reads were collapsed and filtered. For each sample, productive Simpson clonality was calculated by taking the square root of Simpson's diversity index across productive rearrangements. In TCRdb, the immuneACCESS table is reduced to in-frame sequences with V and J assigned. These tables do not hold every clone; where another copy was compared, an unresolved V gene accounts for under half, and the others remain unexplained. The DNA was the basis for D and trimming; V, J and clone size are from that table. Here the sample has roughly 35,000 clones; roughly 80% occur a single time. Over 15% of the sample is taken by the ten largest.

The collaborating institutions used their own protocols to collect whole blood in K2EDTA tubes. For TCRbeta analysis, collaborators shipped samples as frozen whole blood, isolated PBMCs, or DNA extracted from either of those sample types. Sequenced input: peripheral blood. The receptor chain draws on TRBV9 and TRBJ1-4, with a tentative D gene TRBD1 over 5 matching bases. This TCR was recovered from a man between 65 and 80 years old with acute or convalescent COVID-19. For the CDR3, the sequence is CASSVAAGIREKLFF. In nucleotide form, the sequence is TGTGCCAGCAGCGTAGCGGCAGGGATAAGGGAAAAACTGTTTTTT.